This TCR beta chain was observed in a study of regulatory T cells in long-lasting Graves disease. As for the study in general: Over-5-year antithyroid drug use with positive TSH receptor antibodies defined persistent Graves' disease in the study.

Regarding time point: persistent/refractory GD, antithyroid drugs over 5 years with positive TRAb. From RNA extracted from PBMCs, the TCR library was made. This clonotype was counted many times. The antigen is undetermined. The TCR beta library used iRepertoire HTBI primers with Arm-PCR amplification of CDR3. In TCRdb, the multiplex PCR reads were re-called with MiXCR into one record per CDR3 protein. The profile shows some 280,000 distinct CDR3 sequences, roughly a fifth of them singletons. The germline V and J ends were trimmed by 5 bases and 9 bases, with 22 bases remaining between them. This CDR3 has 15 amino acids. CDR1 is SEHNR, CDR2 FQNEAQ, per germline (reference sequence). Study-wide points: Persistent patients had more shared public clonotypes (fewer than 3,000) than new patients (approximately 920). Small numbers of samples may have cut accuracy.

This chain connects TRBV7-9 to TRBJ2-5; maybe TRBD2 (6 bases). This specimen consisted of peripheral blood mononuclear cells (PBMCs), obtained when the disease was refractory, from a patient treated with antithyroid drugs. The TCR sequence derives from a female donor with Graves disease. The CDR3 DNA reads TGTGCCAGCAGCCCCACGGCGGGATGGCTGCGGGCCCAGTACTTC. Amino acids: CASSPTAGWLRAQYF.